The T cell receptor beta chain described here comes from a study of T cell responses to AZD1222 COVID-19 vaccine. Some clones are missing from TCRdb's copy, which holds only in-frame ones; the method was immunoSEQ multiplex PCR. Of over 90,000 clones detected, around 91% appear once; the ten largest clones hold about 5%. The sequenced sample was peripheral blood, obtained on day 0 of AZD1222 vaccination. The sequence derives from an adult in good health.

As DNA, the CDR3 is TGTGCCAGCAGCCAAGATCTACTTCGTGGCTACACCTTC. Amino acid sequence: CASSQDLLRGYTF. The rearrangement links TRBV3-1 (or the pseudogene TRBV3-2) to TRBJ1-2; D gene uncertain. CDR1 and CDR2 (germline): LGHDT, YNNKEL (reference sequence). This CDR3 has 13 amino acids. V was pared by 0 bases and J by 7 bases, with 9 bases between.